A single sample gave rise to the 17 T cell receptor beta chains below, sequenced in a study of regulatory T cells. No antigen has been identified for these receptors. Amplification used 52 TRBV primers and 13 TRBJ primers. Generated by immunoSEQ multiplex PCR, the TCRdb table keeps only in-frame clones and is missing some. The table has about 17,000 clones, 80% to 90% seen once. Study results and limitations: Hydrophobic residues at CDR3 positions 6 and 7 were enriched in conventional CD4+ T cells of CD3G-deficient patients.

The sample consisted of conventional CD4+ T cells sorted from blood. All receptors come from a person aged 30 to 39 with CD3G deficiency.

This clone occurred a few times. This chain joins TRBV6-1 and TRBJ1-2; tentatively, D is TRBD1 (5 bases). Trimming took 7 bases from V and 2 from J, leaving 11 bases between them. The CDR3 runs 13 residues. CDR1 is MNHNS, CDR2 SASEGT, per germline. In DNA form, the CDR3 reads TGTGCCAGCACAACTTGGGGGAACTATGGCTACACCTTC. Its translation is CASTTWGNYGYTF.

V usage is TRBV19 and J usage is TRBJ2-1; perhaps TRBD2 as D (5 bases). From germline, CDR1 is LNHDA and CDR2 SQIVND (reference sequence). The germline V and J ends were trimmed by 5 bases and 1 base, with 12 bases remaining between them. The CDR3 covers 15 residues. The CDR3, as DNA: TGTGCCAGTAGTGCCCGGGATAAGTCCTACAATGAGCAGTTCTTC. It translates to CASSARDKSYNEQFF. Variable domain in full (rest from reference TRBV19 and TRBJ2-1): DGGITQSPKYLFRKEGQNVTLSCEQNLNHDAMYWYRQDPGQGLRLIYYSQIVNDFQKGDIAEGYSVSREKKESFPLTVTSAQKNPTAFYLCASSARDKSYNEQFFGPGTRLTVL.

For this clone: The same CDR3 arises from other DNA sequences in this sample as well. The chain's CDR3 is CASSLASRGHSNQPQHF. CDR3 DNA sequence: TGTGCCAGCAGCTTAGCAAGCAGGGGTCATAGCAATCAGCCCCAGCATTTT. The chain has TRBV7-8 and TRBJ1-5; tentatively, D is TRBD1 (6 bases). The CDR3 is 17 amino acids. Per the germline V gene, CDR1 is SGHVS and CDR2 is FQNEAQ. Trimming shortened V by 0 bases and J by 0 bases, and 12 bases separated the two germline ends.

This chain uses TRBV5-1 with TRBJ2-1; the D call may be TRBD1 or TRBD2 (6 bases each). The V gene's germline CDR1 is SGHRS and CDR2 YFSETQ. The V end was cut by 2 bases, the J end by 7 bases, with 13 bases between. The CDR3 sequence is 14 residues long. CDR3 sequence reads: CASSFGGPGNEQFF. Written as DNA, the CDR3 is TGCGCCAGCAGCTTTGGGGGGCCAGGGAATGAGCAGTTCTTC.

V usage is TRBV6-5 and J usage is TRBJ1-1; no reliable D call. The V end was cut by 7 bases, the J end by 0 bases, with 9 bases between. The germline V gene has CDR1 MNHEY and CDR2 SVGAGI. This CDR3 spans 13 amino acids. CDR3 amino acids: CASMRGLNTEAFF. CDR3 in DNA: TGTGCCAGCATGCGGGGTTTGAACACTGAAGCTTTCTTT.

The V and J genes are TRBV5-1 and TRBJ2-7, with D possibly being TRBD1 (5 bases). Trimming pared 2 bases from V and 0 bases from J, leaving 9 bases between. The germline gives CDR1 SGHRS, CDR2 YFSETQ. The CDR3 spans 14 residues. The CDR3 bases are TGCGCCAGCAGCTTCGACAGAACCTCCTACGAGCAGTACTTC. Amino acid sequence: CASSFDRTSYEQYF.

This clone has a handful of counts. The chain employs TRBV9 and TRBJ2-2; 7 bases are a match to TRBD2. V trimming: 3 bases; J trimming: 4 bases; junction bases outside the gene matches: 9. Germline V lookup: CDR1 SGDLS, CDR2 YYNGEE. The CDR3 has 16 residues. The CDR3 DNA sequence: TGTGCCAGCAGCGAGGGACTATGGTCGGGCACCGGGGAGCTGTTTTTT. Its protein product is CASSEGLWSGTGELFF.

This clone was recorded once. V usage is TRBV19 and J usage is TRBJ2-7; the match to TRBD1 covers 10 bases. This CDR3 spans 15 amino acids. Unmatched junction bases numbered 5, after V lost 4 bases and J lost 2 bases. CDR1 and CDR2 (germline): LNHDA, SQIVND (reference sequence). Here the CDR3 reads CASSTKGQGPYEQYF. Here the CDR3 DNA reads TGTGCCAGTAGTACAAAGGGACAGGGGCCCTACGAGCAGTACTTC.

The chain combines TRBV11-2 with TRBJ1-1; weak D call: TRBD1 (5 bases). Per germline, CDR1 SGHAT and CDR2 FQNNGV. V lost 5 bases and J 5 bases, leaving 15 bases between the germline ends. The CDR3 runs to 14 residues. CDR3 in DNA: TGTGCCAGCAGCGCCAGGGTGGGGGGGACTGAAGCTTTCTTT. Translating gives CASSARVGGTEAFF.

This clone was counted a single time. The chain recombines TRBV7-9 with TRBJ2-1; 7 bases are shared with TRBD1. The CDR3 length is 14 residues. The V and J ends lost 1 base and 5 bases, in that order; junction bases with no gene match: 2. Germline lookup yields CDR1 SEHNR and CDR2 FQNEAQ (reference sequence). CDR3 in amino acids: CASSLDRGNNEQFF. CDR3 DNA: TGTGCCAGCAGCTTAGACAGGGGTAACAATGAGCAGTTCTTC.

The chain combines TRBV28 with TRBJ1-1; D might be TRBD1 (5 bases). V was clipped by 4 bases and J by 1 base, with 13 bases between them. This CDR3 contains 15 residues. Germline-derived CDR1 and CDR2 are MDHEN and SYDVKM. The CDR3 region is CASSSGGVWNTEAFF. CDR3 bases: TGTGCCAGCAGTTCGGGGGGGGTTTGGAACACTGAAGCTTTCTTT.

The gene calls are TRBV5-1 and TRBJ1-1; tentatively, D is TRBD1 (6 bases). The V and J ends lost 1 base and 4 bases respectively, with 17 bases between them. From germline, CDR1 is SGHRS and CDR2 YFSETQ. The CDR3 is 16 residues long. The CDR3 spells CASSLRARGVGTEAFF. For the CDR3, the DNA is TGCGCCAGCAGCTTGCGGGCCAGGGGCGTGGGCACTGAAGCTTTCTTT. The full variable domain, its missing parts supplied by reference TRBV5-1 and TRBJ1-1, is KAGVTQTPRYLIKTRGQQVTLSCSPISGHRSVSWYQQTPGQGLQFLFEYFSETQRNKGNFPGRFSGRQFSNSRSEMNVSTLELGDSALYLCASSLRARGVGTEAFFGQGTRLTVV.

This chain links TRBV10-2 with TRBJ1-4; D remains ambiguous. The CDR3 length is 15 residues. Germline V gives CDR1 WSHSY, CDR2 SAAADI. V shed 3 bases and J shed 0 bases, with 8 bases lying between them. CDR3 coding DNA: TGCGCCAGCAGTGAAGGGCGGGCAACTAATGAAAAACTGTTTTTT. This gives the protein CASSEGRATNEKLFF.

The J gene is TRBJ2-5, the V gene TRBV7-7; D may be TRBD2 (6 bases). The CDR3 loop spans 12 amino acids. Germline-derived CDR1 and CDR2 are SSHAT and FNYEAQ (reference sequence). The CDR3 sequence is CASGPVGGTQYF. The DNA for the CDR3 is TGTGCTAGCGGTCCGGTTGGTGGGACCCAGTACTTC.

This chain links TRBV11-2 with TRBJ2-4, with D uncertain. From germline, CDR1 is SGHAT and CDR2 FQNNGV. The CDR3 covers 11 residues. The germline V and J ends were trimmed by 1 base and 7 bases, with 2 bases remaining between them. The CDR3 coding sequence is TGTGCCAGCAGCTTAGGGAACATTCAGTACTTC. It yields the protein CASSLGNIQYF.

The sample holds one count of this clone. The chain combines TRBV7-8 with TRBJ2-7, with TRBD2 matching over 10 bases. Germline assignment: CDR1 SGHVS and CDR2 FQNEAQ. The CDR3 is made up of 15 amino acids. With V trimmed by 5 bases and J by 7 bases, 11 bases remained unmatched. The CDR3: CASSRIGLAAREQYF. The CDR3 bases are TGTGCCAGCAGCCGTATTGGACTAGCGGCAAGGGAGCAGTACTTC.

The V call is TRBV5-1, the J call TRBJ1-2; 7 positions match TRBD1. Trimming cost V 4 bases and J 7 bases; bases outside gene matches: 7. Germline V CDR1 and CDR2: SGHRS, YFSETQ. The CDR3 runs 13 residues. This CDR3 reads CASSKEGASGYTF. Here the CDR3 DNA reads TGCGCCAGCAGCAAAGAGGGGGCGAGTGGCTACACCTTC.